This TCR beta chain was captured by sequencing in a study of control samples from healthy donors and cancer patients. TCRdb's copy holds only in-frame clones and misses some; the assay was immunoSEQ multiplex PCR. The sample comprises about 180,000 clones, 85% to 90% of which are singletons, and about 1.4% rests with the top ten. The sequenced material came from blood. The receptor was derived from a woman in her fifties or sixties in good health.

CDR3 loop: CASSLTSGTTDTQYF. In nucleotides, the CDR3 is TGTGCCAGCAGTTTGACTAGCGGGACCACAGATACGCAGTATTTT. The chain employs TRBV27 and TRBJ2-3; 11 bases fit TRBD2. Germline loops: CDR1 MNHEY, CDR2 SMNVEV (reference sequence). CDR3 length: 15 residues. The J segment lost 2 bases and the V segment lost 3 bases, leaving 1 base of the junction unmatched.